The sequence of this TCR beta chain was determined in a study of blood T cell repertoires in COVID-19 (dated by TCRdb to the early 2020s). Some background on the complete study: Collaborator samples came from the United States, Italy and Spain and covered acute and convalescent phases of COVID-19. The material from the prospective study consisted of cDNA or gDNA derived from T cells, B-cell-depleted T cells, or PBMCs. Deeply sampled blood TCRbeta repertoires from subjects exposed to, actively infected with, or recovered from COVID-19 were included in the dataset. The repertoires were released in a freely available public database meant as a resource for research on the immune response to SARS-CoV-2. The samples were drawn from two sources: the first 160 participants of the ongoing ImmuneRACE study, and 1,254 subjects contributed by 6 global collaborators. The sample metadata nearly always contained a de-identified subject ID, COVID-19 status, age in years and sex. HLA class I and class II types, where available, came from metadata supplied by the sample provider rather than from assay-based typing.

The CDR3 holds 15 amino acids from the cysteine to the phenylalanine. CDR3 DNA is the only sequence kept; it has 45 bases, read in frame from the first base. Deletion took 5 bases off V and 0 bases off J, with a span of 14 bases between the germline ends. Reading the germline V gene gives CDR1 LGHNA and CDR2 YNFKEQ. Only a few counts were recorded for this clone. Its antigen has not been determined. No much larger clone exists at a distance of one base, and base qualities are not known. At one collaborating source in Seattle, patients were enrolled during active infection and were followed longitudinally through the course of disease. Whole blood was collected in K2EDTA tubes by collaborating institutions according to the institutions' own protocols. Collaborator samples were shipped for TCRbeta analysis as frozen whole blood, isolated PBMCs, or DNA extracted from either sample type. Paper-wide results and their limitations: The amount of clinical and demographic metadata varied by source and participant and was provided uncurated.

TCRbeta CDR3 regions were amplified from genomic DNA using the immunoSEQ Assay, a bias-controlled multiplex PCR. The original pipeline was this. Within the assay, amplification of reference gene primers was used to estimate how many nucleated cells each sample contained. To quantify the absolute abundance of each unique TCRbeta CDR3 rearrangement, sequence reads were collapsed and filtered. For each sample, productive Simpson clonality was calculated as the square root of Simpson's diversity index across productive rearrangements. TCRdb took over this immuneACCESS table, retaining in-frame rearrangements with V and J assigned. Such tables are incomplete; in checked studies, under half of the missing clones stem from an unresolved V gene, and the remainder is unexplained. For V, J and clone size, that table is used; D and trimming come from the DNA. The sample table shows 200,000 to 300,000 clones, and about nine tenths are seen once. Together, the top ten hold roughly 0.79% of the sample.

Sequencing was done on a sample of peripheral blood. The TCR was taken from a man between 25 and 39 years old with COVID-19, enrolled during active disease. The rearrangement joined TRBV4-2 to TRBJ2-7; the D region possibly corresponds to TRBD1 (6 bases align). The CDR3 loop reads CASSYRQDSSYEQYF. The DNA sequence reads TGTGCCAGCAGCTATCGACAGGATAGCTCCTACGAGCAGTACTTC.